Each of the 16 T cell receptor beta chains below was sequenced from the same sample in a study of T cell responses to AZD1222 COVID-19 vaccine. The protocol was immunoSEQ multiplex PCR, while the TCRdb copy is restricted to in-frame clones and leaves out a portion. This table holds over 150,000 clones, just under 95% found once. This specimen consisted of peripheral blood, obtained 28 days after the second dose of the MenACWY control vaccine. The receptors shown here come from an adult who received the MenACWY meningococcal vaccine as a control.

The chain links TRBV6-5 to TRBJ1-1, with D tentatively TRBD1 (5 bases). CDR1 is MNHEY and CDR2 is SVGAGI in the germline V gene. CDR3 length equals 14 residues. V shed 4 bases and J shed 10 bases, with 19 bases lying between them. CDR3 DNA: TGTGCCAGCAGTTCCCAGTTGGGAGGGGACGGAGCTTTCTTT. It specifies CASSSQLGGDGAFF.

CDR3 DNA sequence: TGTGCCAGCAGCCCGGACAGGGGTGGGTATGGCTACACCTTC. It yields the protein CASSPDRGGYGYTF. The V call is TRBV3-1 (or the pseudogene TRBV3-2), the J call TRBJ1-2; 9 bases agree with TRBD1. CDR1 LGHDT and CDR2 YNNKEL come from the germline V gene (reference sequence). Trimming removed 4 bases from V and 5 bases from J; junction bases left unmatched: 5. This CDR3 is built from 14 residues.

V usage is TRBV13 and J usage is TRBJ1-5, with D possibly TRBD1 on 5 matching bases. Looked up from germline, CDR1 is PRHDT and CDR2 is FYEKMQ (reference sequence). Trimming removed 4 bases at V and 9 bases at J, with 16 bases between. The CDR3 loop spans 14 amino acids. The CDR3 loop reads CASSSGEGQGPQHF. The DNA of the CDR3 is TGTGCCAGCAGCTCGGGAGAAGGACAAGGGCCCCAGCATTTT.

The rearrangement joins TRBV7-6 to TRBJ2-5, with D hard to call. This CDR3 is 13 amino acids long. The germline V and J ends were trimmed by 2 bases and 2 bases, with 6 bases remaining between them. From germline, CDR1 is SGHVS and CDR2 FNYEAQ. The CDR3 nucleotides read TGTGCCAGCAGCTTAATGAGTCAAGAGACCCAGTACTTC. This codes for CASSLMSQETQYF. Supplemented by reference TRBV7-6 and TRBJ2-5, the full variable domain reads GAGVSQSPRYKVTKRGQDVALRCDPISGHVSLYWYRQALGQGPEFLTYFNYEAQQDKSGLPNDRFSAERPEGSISTLTIQRTEQRDSAMYRCASSLMSQETQYFGPGTRLLVL.

The J gene is TRBJ2-5, the V gene TRBV11-1; perhaps D is TRBD1 or TRBD2 (5 bases each). The CDR3 has 12 amino acids. Trimming pared 7 bases from V and 3 bases from J, leaving 9 bases between. Germline values: CDR1 SGHAT, CDR2 FQDESV (reference sequence). The CDR3 coding sequence is TGTGCCAGCACCGGGGCGGAAGAGACCCAGTACTTC. Translating gives CASTGAEETQYF.

This clone has only one observation. The V and J genes are TRBV7-9 and TRBJ2-5; no clear D. The V end was cut by 5 bases, the J end by 5 bases, with 12 bases between. The CDR3 is 13 amino acids. CDR1 is SEHNR, CDR2 FQNEAQ, per germline (reference sequence). The CDR3 DNA follows: TGTGCCAGCAGCCAGCCGGGTCCCGAGACCCAGTACTTC. Translation gives CASSQPGPETQYF.

J is TRBJ1-2 and V is TRBV5-1; tentatively, D is TRBD1 (6 bases). The CDR3 runs to 15 residues. Germline CDR1 is SGHRS and CDR2 is YFSETQ. The ends were cut back, 5 bases at V and 3 bases at J, with 17 bases in the middle. The CDR3 sequence: CASRLRGSEDYGYTF. CDR3 DNA: TGCGCCAGCAGGCTCAGGGGATCGGAGGACTATGGCTACACCTTC.

The gene calls are TRBV7-2 and TRBJ2-1; D could derive from TRBD1 or TRBD2 (6 bases each). The CDR3 is 15 amino acids. Trimming left V 1 base short and J 6 bases short, with 13 bases between. In germline, CDR1 is SGHTA, CDR2 FQGNSA. CDR3 protein: CASSLESGAPNEQFF. The CDR3 DNA is TGTGCCAGCAGCTTAGAGTCGGGGGCGCCCAATGAGCAGTTCTTC.

V and J are TRBV30 and TRBJ2-7; no reliable D call. V was trimmed by 2 bases and J by 4 bases, leaving 12 bases between them. The CDR3 has 13 amino acids. Looked up from germline, CDR1 is GTSNPN and CDR2 is SVGIG (reference sequence). The CDR3 spells CAWSPSHSYEQYF. The CDR3 DNA reads as TGTGCCTGGAGTCCCTCGCACAGTTACGAGCAGTACTTC.

The V gene is TRBV13, the J gene TRBJ1-3; 12 bases map to TRBD1. The CDR3 sequence is 18 residues long. The trim removed 5 bases at V and 0 bases at J, leaving 8 bases unmatched. Per the germline V gene, CDR1 is PRHDT and CDR2 is FYEKMQ (reference sequence). CDR3 sequence (DNA): TGTGCCAGCAGCGCAACCGGGACAGGGGGCCTCTCTGGAAACACCATATATTTT. It codes for CASSATGTGGLSGNTIYF.

This chain connects TRBV5-6 to TRBJ1-4; D unclear. Germline V CDR1 and CDR2: SGHDT, YYEEEE. The CDR3 loop spans 18 amino acids. Trimming took 4 bases from V and 2 from J, leaving 21 bases between them. CDR3 residues: CASSHFLAGRGTNEKLFF. The CDR3 DNA follows: TGTGCCAGCAGCCACTTCCTCGCCGGCAGAGGCACTAATGAAAAACTGTTTTTT. The entire variable domain, with the rest obtained from reference TRBV5-6 and TRBJ1-4, is as follows: DAGVTQSPTHLIKTRGQQVTLRCSPKSGHDTVSWYQQALGQGPQFIFQYYEEEERQRGNFPDRFSGHQFPNYSSELNVNALLLGDSALYLCASSHFLAGRGTNEKLFFGSGTQLSVL.

The chain employs TRBV3-1 (or the pseudogene TRBV3-2) and TRBJ1-1, with TRBD1 as a possible D gene (6 bases). The CDR3 has 14 residues. CDR1 is LGHDT and CDR2 is YNNKEL in the germline V gene (reference sequence). V was cut by 2 bases and J by 7 bases, with 14 bases left in between. The CDR3 DNA reads as TGTGCCAGCAGCCAATCGCGGGGGCAGGTTGAAGCTTTCTTT. It yields the protein CASSQSRGQVEAFF.

This chain uses TRBV9 with TRBJ1-3, with a weak D call TRBD1 (6 bases). The V gene's germline CDR1 is SGDLS and CDR2 YYNGEE. The V gene lost 3 bases and the J gene lost 0 bases, with 19 bases spanning the gap. The CDR3 loop spans 18 amino acids. The CDR3 nucleotides read TGTGCCAGCAGCGGAGATACGGGACACTTCTACTCTGGAAACACCATATATTTT. Translation: CASSGDTGHFYSGNTIYF.

The V and J genes are TRBV28 and TRBJ1-1, with D unresolved. From germline, CDR1 is MDHEN and CDR2 SYDVKM. V dropped 0 bases and J dropped 4 bases, with 9 bases sitting between them. There are 14 residues in the CDR3. The CDR3: CASSLWLAATEAFF. The CDR3 bases are TGTGCCAGCAGTTTATGGCTGGCAGCCACTGAAGCTTTCTTT.

V gene TRBV9 combines with J gene TRBJ1-4; D unresolved. Germline V CDR1 and CDR2: SGDLS, YYNGEE. Deletions cut 3 bases from V and 3 bases from J, with 12 bases between. The CDR3 extends over 15 amino acids. The CDR3 reads CASSEGPTPNEKLFF. In nucleotides, the CDR3 is TGTGCCAGCAGCGAAGGACCGACACCTAATGAAAAACTGTTTTTT.

This clone was recorded once. The J gene is TRBJ1-2, the V gene TRBV2; no clear D gene. Germline V gene lookup returns CDR1 SNHLY and CDR2 FYNNEI. The CDR3 spans 13 residues. V dropped 7 bases and J dropped 2 bases, with 11 bases sitting between them. The CDR3 sequence is CASNVVENYGYTF. The CDR3 DNA sequence: TGTGCCAGCAACGTGGTGGAAAACTATGGCTACACCTTC.